These T cell receptor beta chains were read from a single sample in a study of T cells of healthy individuals. TCRdb analysed the 5' RACE reads with MiXCR anew, one entry per CDR3 protein. This sample yields some 82,000 distinct CDR3 sequences, of which approximately 5.4% are seen a single time; 6.5% to 8% belongs to the top ten. The receptors were gathered from a female donor in good health. The conserved cysteine and the conserved F or W are not part of the CDR3 here.

ASGSLDTTGELF	TRBV12-5	TRBJ2-2
ASSQGIGSYNEQF	TRBV4-3	TRBJ2-1
ASSPLLAADNEQF	TRBV18	TRBJ2-1
ASSLAGRIGDYGYT	TRBV7-2	TRBJ1-2
ASSPRRTGAKRAFGNQPQH	TRBV7-8	TRBJ1-5
ASSRDRAQETQY	TRBV7-2	TRBJ2-5
ASSAVWGQVGTEAF	TRBV7-2	TRBJ1-1
AISPQADTQY	TRBV10-3	TRBJ2-3
ASSPNPSGGGDTQY	TRBV5-5	TRBJ2-3
ASSQDGVGMNTEAF	TRBV4-1	TRBJ1-1
ASSSGQALTYEQY	TRBV5-1	TRBJ2-7
SATSTSGSGYEQY	TRBV20-1	TRBJ2-7
ASSWGQGNGYT	TRBV27	TRBJ1-2
ASSHGGNTEAF	TRBV5-4	TRBJ1-1
ASSPLAGGLYTDTQY	TRBV6-5	TRBJ2-3
SVADRGPAKNIQY	TRBV29-1	TRBJ2-4
AISEVGTEAF	TRBV10-3	TRBJ1-1
ASSWWEEQY	TRBV28	TRBJ2-7
SARLNEKLF	TRBV20-1	TRBJ1-4
SVRGLLAKNIQY	TRBV20-1	TRBJ2-4
ASSSRTDTQY	TRBV5-1	TRBJ2-3
ASSWNGRSSGNTIY	TRBV6-2/TRBV6-3	TRBJ1-3
ASRQSGRRRDTQY	TRBV6-2/TRBV6-3	TRBJ2-3
ASSGTGNEKLF	TRBV6-1	TRBJ1-4
ASSYERAYEQY	TRBV6-6	TRBJ2-7
ASSLSGGQETQY	TRBV28	TRBJ2-5
SAIRVANTDTQY	TRBV20-1	TRBJ2-3
ASSLAAGRTEAF	TRBV5-1	TRBJ1-1